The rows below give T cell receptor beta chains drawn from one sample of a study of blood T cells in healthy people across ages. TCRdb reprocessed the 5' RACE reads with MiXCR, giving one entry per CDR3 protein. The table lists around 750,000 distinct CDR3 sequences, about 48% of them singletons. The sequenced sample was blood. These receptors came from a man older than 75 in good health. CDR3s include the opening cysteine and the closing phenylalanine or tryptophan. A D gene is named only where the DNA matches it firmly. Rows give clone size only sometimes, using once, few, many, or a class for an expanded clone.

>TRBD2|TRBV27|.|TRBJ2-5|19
CASSTLLAGGRVGQETQYF
TGTGCCAGCAGTACCCTACTAGCGGGAGGGCGAGTTGGGCAAGAGACCCAGTACTTC
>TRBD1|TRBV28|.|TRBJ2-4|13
CASTRGNKNIQYF
TGTGCCAGCACCAGGGGGAACAAAAACATTCAGTACTTC
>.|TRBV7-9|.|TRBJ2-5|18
CASSLASGRSWVWETQYF
TGTGCCAGCAGCTTAGCTTCGGGGCGCAGCTGGGTGTGGGAGACCCAGTACTTC
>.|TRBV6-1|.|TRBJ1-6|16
CASSEIGGASYSPLHF
TGTGCCAGCAGTGAGATAGGGGGGGCTTCTTATTCACCCCTCCACTTT
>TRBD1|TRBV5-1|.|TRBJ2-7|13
CASSSGTGVEQYF
TGCGCCAGCAGCTCCGGGACAGGGGTCGAGCAGTACTTC
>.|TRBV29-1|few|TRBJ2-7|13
CSVRNRAGYEQYF
TGCAGCGTGCGGAACAGGGCGGGCTACGAGCAGTACTTC
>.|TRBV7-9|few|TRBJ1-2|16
CASSHPRRDANYGYTF
TGTGCCAGCAGCCACCCCAGGAGGGACGCTAACTATGGCTACACCTTC
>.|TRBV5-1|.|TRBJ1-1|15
CASSLGELQNTEAFF
TGCGCCAGCAGCTTGGGCGAGCTACAGAACACTGAAGCTTTCTTT
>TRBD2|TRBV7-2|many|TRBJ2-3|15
CASSPRGGSTDTQYF
TGTGCCAGCAGCCCCCGGGGAGGGAGCACAGATACGCAGTATTTT
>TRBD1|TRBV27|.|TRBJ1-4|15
CASSLFGTGDEKLFF
TGTGCCAGCAGTTTATTTGGGACAGGGGATGAAAAACTGTTTTTT
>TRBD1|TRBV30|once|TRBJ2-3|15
CAWSATGGEGRYAYF
TGTGCCTGGAGTGCGACAGGGGGTGAGGGCAGATACGCGTATTTT
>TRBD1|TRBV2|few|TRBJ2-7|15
CASSRGTGVYNEQYF
TGTGCCAGCAGTAGGGGGACAGGGGTCTACAATGAGCAGTACTTC
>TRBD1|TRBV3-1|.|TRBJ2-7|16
CASSPSGGQGTHEQYF
TGTGCCAGCAGCCCCTCAGGGGGACAGGGGACCCACGAGCAGTACTTC
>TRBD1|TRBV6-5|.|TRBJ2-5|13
CASITGTGGEQYF
TGTGCCAGCATTACCGGGACAGGGGGAGAGCAGTACTTC
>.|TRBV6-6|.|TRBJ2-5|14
CASSYPNSGETQYF
TGTGCCAGCAGTTACCCCAATAGCGGAGAGACCCAGTACTTC
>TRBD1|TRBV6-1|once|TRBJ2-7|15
CANQARDRALNEQYF
TGTGCCAACCAAGCTCGGGACAGGGCACTCAACGAGCAGTACTTC
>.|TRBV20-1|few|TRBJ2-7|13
CSASSGDSYEQYF
TGCAGTGCTAGTTCCGGGGACTCCTACGAGCAGTACTTC
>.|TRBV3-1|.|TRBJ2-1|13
CASSQDSTYEQFF
TGTGCCAGCAGCCAAGATTCGACCTACGAGCAGTTCTTC
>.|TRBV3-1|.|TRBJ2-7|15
CASSQGQVNLGEQYF
TGTGCCAGCAGCCAAGGGCAAGTCAACCTTGGGGAGCAGTACTTC
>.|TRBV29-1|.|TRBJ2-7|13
CSVESGGDYEQYF
TGCAGCGTTGAATCAGGGGGGGACTACGAGCAGTACTTC
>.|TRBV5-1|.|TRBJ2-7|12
CASSPGSSRPYF
TGCGCCAGCAGCCCGGGAAGTAGCAGACCGTACTTC
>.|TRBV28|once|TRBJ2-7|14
CASKGGGSFYEQYF
TGTGCCAGCAAGGGAGGGGGATCTTTCTACGAGCAGTACTTC
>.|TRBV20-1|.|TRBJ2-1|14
CSARVYRSYNERYF
TGCAGTGCTAGGGTATATCGGAGCTACAATGAGCGGTACTTC
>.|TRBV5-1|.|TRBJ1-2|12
CASSLEPGVYTF
TGCGCCAGCAGCTTGGAGCCAGGGGTCTACACCTTC
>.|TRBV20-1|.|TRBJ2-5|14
CSATEGGFYNEQYF
TGCAGTGCCACCGAGGGCGGCTTTTACAATGAGCAGTACTTC
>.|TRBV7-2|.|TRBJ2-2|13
CASSPITGGELFF
TGTGCCAGCAGCCCCATTACGGGCGGGGAGCTGTTTTTT
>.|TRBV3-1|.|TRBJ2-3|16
CASSQDHALHRDTQYF
TGTGCCAGCAGCCAAGATCACGCTCTGCATAGGGATACGCAGTATTTT
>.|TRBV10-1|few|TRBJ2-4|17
CASSESTQGTAKNIQYF
TGCGCCAGCAGTGAGTCGACCCAGGGGACAGCCAAAAACATTCAGTACTTC
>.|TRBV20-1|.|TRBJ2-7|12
CSAALRGYEQYF
TGCAGCGCAGCCCTACGGGGATACGAGCAGTACTTC
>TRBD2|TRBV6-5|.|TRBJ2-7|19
CASSYSPGGLAGGARTRYF
TGTGCCAGCAGTTACTCCCCCGGGGGGCTAGCGGGAGGAGCGAGGACCCGGTACTTC
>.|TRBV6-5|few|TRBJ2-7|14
CASRPRTGTYEQYF
TGTGCCAGCAGACCCAGGACGGGGACCTACGAGCAGTACTTC
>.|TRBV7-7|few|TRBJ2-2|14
CASSLDSNTGELFF
TGTGCCAGCAGCTTAGACTCGAACACCGGGGAGCTGTTTTTT
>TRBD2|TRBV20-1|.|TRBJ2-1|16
CSASTGGGTTYNEQFF
TGCAGTGCCAGTACGGGGGGAGGGACTACTTACAATGAGCAGTTCTTC
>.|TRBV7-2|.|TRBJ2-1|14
CASNLAHGSLEQFF
TGTGCCAGCAACTTAGCCCACGGGTCCCTTGAGCAGTTCTTC
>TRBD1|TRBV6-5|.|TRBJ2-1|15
CASSRGGTGYNEQFF
TGTGCCAGCAGCCGTGGGGGGACAGGCTACAATGAGCAGTTCTTC
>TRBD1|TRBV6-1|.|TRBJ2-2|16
CASSARTGINTGELFF
TGTGCCAGCAGTGCGCGGACAGGGATTAACACCGGGGAGCTGTTTTTT
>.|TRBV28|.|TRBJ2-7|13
CASTALNVYEQYF
TGTGCCAGCACTGCTCTGAATGTATACGAGCAGTACTTC
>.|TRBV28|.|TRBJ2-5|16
CASSLRGGWGEDEQYF
TGTGCCAGCAGTTTACGTGGAGGGTGGGGGGAAGATGAGCAGTACTTC